The 3 T cell receptor beta chains presented below share a single source sample, sequenced in a study of tumor-infiltrating lymphocytes in primary liver carcinoma. Co-extracting RNA and DNA was done with 20-30 mg of unsorted bulk tissue as input. Total RNA amounting to 500 ng was the source from which TCR beta cDNA was made with a constant-region primer. Slightly modified ARM-PCR, run as three nested multiplex PCR rounds, produced the TCR beta libraries. Running 9 to 10 cycles apiece, the first two PCR rounds relied on TRBV1-TRBV30 forward primers together with a C-beta reverse primer. TCRdb reprocessed the multiplex PCR reads with MiXCR, giving one entry per CDR3 protein. The sample carries about 37,000 distinct CDR3 sequences, around 80% recorded once. What was sequenced was tumor-adjacent normal liver tissue. Receptors were obtained from a man in his forties or fifties with primary liver carcinoma and hepatitis B virus infection.

V gene TRBV29-1 combines with J gene TRBJ1-1, with no clear D. V was shortened by 5 bases and J by 13 bases, with 29 bases between the two germline ends. Looked up from germline, CDR1 is SQVTM and CDR2 is ANQGSEA. The CDR3 has 15 residues. The CDR3 protein is CSVRAGWGMNTGVFF. CDR3 DNA: TGCAGCGTTCGGGCGGGGTGGGGAATGAACACTGGAGTTTTCTTT.

As concerns this clonotype: The junction does not match germline at one end; this may be a read error. The rearrangement joins TRBV29-1 to TRBJ2-3, with D perhaps matching TRBD2 (6 bases). The germline V gene has CDR1 SQVTM and CDR2 ANQGSEA. CDR3 length: 13 amino acids. In DNA, the CDR3 is TGCAACGTCCGGACGGGGGACGGAGATACGCACTATTTT. It encodes CNVRTGDGDTHYF.

The chain has TRBV6-2 or TRBV6-3 and TRBJ2-1; D gene ambiguous. Germline CDR1 MNHEY, CDR2 SVGEGT. The V end was cut by 8 bases, the J end by 4 bases, with 12 bases between. The CDR3 is 13 residues long. Written as DNA, the CDR3 is TGTGCCAGCCTACAAGTGGGTTACAATGAGCAGTTCTTC. As protein: CASLQVGYNEQFF.